The present entry profiles one T cell receptor (beta chain) with its context. Its binding antigen is unknown. No much larger clone is present one base from it, and per-base qualities are unavailable. Peripheral blood CD8+ and CD4+ T cells from healthy donors, Susac syndrome patients and multiple sclerosis patients were profiled by high-throughput TCR beta sequencing. Healthy donors were included as age- and sex-matched controls. Bulk CD8+ and CD4+ T cells were purified by magnetic negative isolation, whereas CD8+ TEMRA cells were enriched by FACS. Blood was collected in EDTA tubes and processed within 24 hours, with PBMCs isolated through density gradient centrifugation. PBMCs intended for TCR sequencing were cryopreserved in liquid nitrogen and thawed later in a water bath at 37 degrees C. The sorted or isolated CD4+, CD8+ and CD8+ TEMRA cells had a purity of 90% or higher. V is cut by 1 base and J by 1 base, and the space between the germline ends is 10 bases. The germline V gene (reference sequence) provides CDR1 SEHNR and CDR2 FQNEAQ. Measured from the cysteine to the phenylalanine, the CDR3 is 15 residues long. Only the CDR3 DNA stays, 45 bases, in frame from base 1.

The sample originates from a study of CD8 T cells in Susac syndrome (dated by TCRdb to between 2018 and 2020). With respect to the entire study: The study used repertoire sequencing to test whether antigen drove CD8+ T cell activation and differentiation in Susac syndrome. The clonality of the CD8+ T cell repertoire was compared across some eleven healthy donors, some 14 Susac syndrome patients and around 15 multiple sclerosis patients. Overall results and qualifications from the work: The study acknowledged that relatively few individuals were included in the TCR sequencing and HLA analysis.

RNA was extracted with the RNeasy kit and about 0.5 to 1 ug was reverse transcribed using random hexamers. The immunoSEQ multiplex PCR assay, which covers 54 Vbeta and 13 Jbeta segments, was used to amplify TCR beta CDR3 regions. PCR amplification bias was corrected using a synthetic template baseline for primer optimization and computational correction. As for the original processing: Reads were annotated to V, D and J genes according to IMGT and were analyzed with immunoSEQ Analyzer, with only productive sequences retained. Clonality was computed as one minus Shannon entropy normalized by log2 of the number of productive unique sequences. For each patient and control, public and private clones were evaluated among the 100 most prevalent clones. Susac-specific clones were defined as absent from healthy and MS cohorts, around 980 published viral clones and other ImmuneACCESS disease sequences. Through fastp at Q25 and MiXCR, TCRdb rebuilt clones from the public reads, retaining in-frame beta chains. Every CDR3 protein is listed once, alongside the most common genes and DNA of its rows. The V and J calls were determined by TCRdb, not by the authors. The sample table contains about 21,000 distinct CDR3 sequences; only one count was recorded for around 94% of them. The ten biggest clones cover less than 0.3% of the sample.

Specimen: CD8+ T cells from PBMCs. This TCR came from a human donor in good health. Rearrangement joined TRBV7-9 to TRBJ1-2, with TRBD1 perhaps the D gene, on 5 matching bases. The sequenced DNA: TGTGCCAGCAGCTTAGGTCAGGGAAGTAACTATGGCTACACCTTC. Its protein product is CASSLGQGSNYGYTF.